The 16 T cell receptor beta chains below come from one sample, sequenced in a study of cytomegalovirus exposure and HLA in healthy donors. PCR involved 60 Vbeta and 13 Jbeta primers. This table comes from immunoSEQ multiplex PCR, and its TCRdb copy is limited to in-frame clones, with some not included. The sample contains fewer than 250,000 clones, around 79% of which appear only once. The sample taken for sequencing was PBMCs. These receptor sequences come from a girl aged 2-10 years in good health and CMV-seronegative.

The rearrangement joins TRBV5-1 to TRBJ1-1; TRBD1 is a possible D gene (5 bases). The CDR3 runs to 15 residues. Trimming removed 1 base from V and 0 bases from J, with 10 bases in between. Germline CDR1 SGHRS, CDR2 YFSETQ. CDR3 sequence (DNA): TGCGCCAGCAGCTTGTATGACAGAATGAACACTGAAGCTTTCTTT. This sequence encodes CASSLYDRMNTEAFF.

This clone was counted between two and nine times. This sequence joins TRBV6-4 and TRBJ2-7, with D maybe TRBD1 (5 bases). CDR3 length: 14 residues. V was cut by 6 bases and J by 2 bases, with 14 bases left in between. Germline CDR1 and CDR2: MRHNA and SNTAGT. The CDR3 spells CASRAGHGPYEQYF. The CDR3 DNA follows: TGTGCCAGCAGGGCTGGACACGGCCCCTACGAGCAGTACTTC.

Points on this clone: Mismatch with germline at one junction end may stem from a read error. J is TRBJ2-2 and V is TRBV6-1; D unclear. Germline CDR1 and CDR2: MNHNS and SASEGT. The CDR3 extends over 15 amino acids. CDR3 coding DNA: TGTGCCAGCAGCGAAGAAATAGCGAACACCGGGGAGCTGTTTTTT. As protein: CASSEEIANTGELFF.

This chain joins TRBV19 and TRBJ1-1; 9 positions match TRBD1. CDR1 and CDR2 (germline): LNHDA, SQIVND (reference sequence). V lost 5 bases to trimming and J lost 0 bases; unmatched junction nucleotides: 4. This CDR3 spans 15 amino acids. CDR3 amino acids: CASSSGTGLNTEAFF. In DNA form, the CDR3 reads TGTGCCAGTAGTTCGGGGACAGGGTTGAACACTGAAGCTTTCTTT.

The chain links TRBV27 to TRBJ1-5; the match to TRBD1 covers 10 bases. Germline CDR1 and CDR2: MNHEY and SMNVEV (reference sequence). V was clipped by 5 bases and J by 4 bases; unmatched bases: 14. CDR3 size: 18 residues. In DNA form, the CDR3 reads TGTGCCAGCAGTCCACCAATACTGGGACAGGGGAGAAATCAGCCCCAGCATTTT. This gives the protein CASSPPILGQGRNQPQHF.

The chain is built from TRBV2 and TRBJ1-2; the D gene is possibly TRBD1 (5 bases). The CDR3 sequence is 14 residues long. Germline CDR1 SNHLY, CDR2 FYNNEI. V lost 2 bases and J 4 bases, leaving 11 bases between the germline ends. CDR3 bases: TGTGCCAGCAGTGAACTCAGGGCCGGCTATGGCTACACCTTC. It is translated as CASSELRAGYGYTF.

The chain combines TRBV20-1 with TRBJ1-3; D gene ambiguous. Germline CDR1 and CDR2: DFQATT and SNEGSKA (reference sequence). V was trimmed by 1 base and J by 8 bases, leaving 6 bases between them. The CDR3 consists of 11 residues. DNA of the CDR3: TGCAGTGCTAGAGTTGGCCACACCATATATTTT. Translation gives CSARVGHTIYF.

This rearrangement joins TRBV7-9 to TRBJ1-1; 7 positions agree with TRBD1. Germline loops: CDR1 SEHNR, CDR2 FQNEAQ (reference sequence). Trimming removed 4 bases from V and 10 bases from J; junction bases left unmatched: 18. This CDR3 has 16 amino acids. CDR3 region: CASSSTAGQVGVGAFF. The CDR3 nucleotides read TGTGCCAGCAGCTCCACCGCTGGACAGGTTGGGGTTGGAGCTTTCTTT.

The V call is TRBV7-9, the J call TRBJ1-1; D gene unclear. Trimming left V 5 bases short and J 2 bases short, with 6 bases between. Germline V gene lookup returns CDR1 SEHNR and CDR2 FQNEAQ (reference sequence). The CDR3 contains 12 residues. In DNA, the CDR3 is TGTGCCAGCAGCCAGAAAAACACTGAAGCTTTCTTT. This sequence encodes CASSQKNTEAFF.

This clone was counted a few times. One end of the junction varies from germline; a read error may be responsible. The chain couples TRBV6-5 to TRBJ1-2; D gene ambiguous. This CDR3 region has 10 residues. Germline V lookup: CDR1 MNHEY, CDR2 SVGAGI. The CDR3 bases are TGTGCCAGCAGTGAAGAAAGCCTTACTTTC. Amino acid sequence: CASSEESLTF.

This chain uses TRBV7-3 with TRBJ2-1, with D possibly matching TRBD1 (5 bases). Trimming cost V 4 bases and J 3 bases, with 7 bases left between them. Germline assignment: CDR1 SGHTA and CDR2 FQGTGA. The CDR3 runs 13 residues. CDR3 DNA sequence: TGTGCCAGCAGCTCCGACAGCTACAATGAGCAGTTCTTC. Residues: CASSSDSYNEQFF.

This rearrangement joins TRBV19 to TRBJ2-2; TRBD2 aligns across 13 bases. CDR3 size: 17 residues. V shed 7 bases and J 4 bases; nucleotides not matched to a gene: 9. Germline CDR1 reads LNHDA; CDR2 reads SQIVND (reference sequence). CDR3 sequence (DNA): TGTGCCAGTACCATACTAGCGGGAGGGCCTCGCACCGGGGAGCTGTTTTTT. Protein sequence: CASTILAGGPRTGELFF.

The CDR3: CASSPLALTNEKLFF. In nucleotides, the CDR3 is TGCGCCAGCAGCCCCTTGGCCCTAACTAATGAAAAACTGTTTTTT. The V call is TRBV4-1, the J call TRBJ1-4; D gene ambiguous. V was shortened by 4 bases and J by 1 base, with 10 bases between the two germline ends. The length of the CDR3 is 15 residues. Germline CDR1 is MGHRA and CDR2 is YSYEKL.

J is TRBJ2-7 and V is TRBV5-8, with D unclear. There are 11 residues in the CDR3. V lost 2 bases to trimming and J lost 5 bases, with 5 bases between them. Germline V gene sequence: CDR1 SGHTS, CDR2 YDEGEE. CDR3 region: CASSLHHEQYF. For the CDR3, the DNA is TGTGCCAGCAGCTTACATCACGAGCAGTACTTC. Variable domain in full (rest from reference TRBV5-8 and TRBJ2-7): EAGVTQSPTHLIKTRGQQATLRCSPISGHTSVYWYQQALGLGLQFLLWYDEGEERNRGNFPPRFSGRQFPNYSSELNVNALELEDSALYLCASSLHHEQYFGPGTRLTVT.

The CDR3 spells CSVGGGTHEQYF. The CDR3 region has the DNA TGCAGCGTTGGAGGGGGCACCCACGAGCAGTACTTC. This chain uses TRBV29-1 with TRBJ2-7, with 7 bases aligning to TRBD1. CDR1 SQVTM and CDR2 ANQGSEA come from the germline V gene. The CDR3 totals 12 residues. V lost 4 bases and J lost 5; bases outside the gene matches: 5.

A single count supports this clone. The chain recombines TRBV29-1 with TRBJ2-7; D is ambiguous. V dropped 7 bases and J dropped 3 bases, with 13 bases sitting between them. This CDR3 is 12 amino acids long. Germline loops: CDR1 SQVTM, CDR2 ANQGSEA. The CDR3 DNA sequence: TGCAGCGCCATTTTTGACAACTACGAGCAGTACTTC. It is translated as CSAIFDNYEQYF.